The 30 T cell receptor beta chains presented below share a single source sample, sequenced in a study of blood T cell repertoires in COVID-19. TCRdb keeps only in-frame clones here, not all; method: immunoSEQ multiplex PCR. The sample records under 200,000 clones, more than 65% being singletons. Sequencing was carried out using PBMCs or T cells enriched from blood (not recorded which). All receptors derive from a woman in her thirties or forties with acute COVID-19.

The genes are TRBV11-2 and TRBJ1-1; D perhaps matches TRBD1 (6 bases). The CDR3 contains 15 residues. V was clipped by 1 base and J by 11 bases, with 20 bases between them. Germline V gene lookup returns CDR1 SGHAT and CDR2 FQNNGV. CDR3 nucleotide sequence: TGTGCCAGCAGCTTAGCCCACCCCCGGACAGTTGAGGCTTTCTTT. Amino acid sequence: CASSLAHPRTVEAFF.

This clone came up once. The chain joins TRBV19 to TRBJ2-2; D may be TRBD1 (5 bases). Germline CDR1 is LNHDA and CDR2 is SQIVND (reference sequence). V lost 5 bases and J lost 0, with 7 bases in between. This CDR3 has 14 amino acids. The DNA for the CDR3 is TGTGCCAGTAGTCAACAGGCGAACACCGGGGAGCTGTTTTTT. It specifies CASSQQANTGELFF.

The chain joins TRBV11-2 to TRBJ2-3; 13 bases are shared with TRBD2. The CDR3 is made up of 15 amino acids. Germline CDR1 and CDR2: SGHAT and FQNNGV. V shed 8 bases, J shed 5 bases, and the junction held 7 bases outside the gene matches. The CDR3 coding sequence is TGTGCCAGCTTCCAGACTAGCGGGAGGTTAGATACGCAGTATTTT. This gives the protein CASFQTSGRLDTQYF.

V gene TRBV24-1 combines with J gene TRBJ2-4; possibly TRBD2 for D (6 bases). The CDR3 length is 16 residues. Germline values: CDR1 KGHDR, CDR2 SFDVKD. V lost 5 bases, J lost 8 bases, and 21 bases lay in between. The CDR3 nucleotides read TGTGCCACCAGTGGACCGGAGGATAGCGGAGGGGACATTCAGTACTTC. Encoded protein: CATSGPEDSGGDIQYF.

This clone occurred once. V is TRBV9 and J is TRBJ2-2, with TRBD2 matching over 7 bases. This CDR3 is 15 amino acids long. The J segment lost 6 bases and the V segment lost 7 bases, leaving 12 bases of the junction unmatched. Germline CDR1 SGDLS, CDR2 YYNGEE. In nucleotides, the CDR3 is TGTGCCAGCGGCCTTGGACTAGTATCCGCCGGGGAGCTGTTTTTT. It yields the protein CASGLGLVSAGELFF.

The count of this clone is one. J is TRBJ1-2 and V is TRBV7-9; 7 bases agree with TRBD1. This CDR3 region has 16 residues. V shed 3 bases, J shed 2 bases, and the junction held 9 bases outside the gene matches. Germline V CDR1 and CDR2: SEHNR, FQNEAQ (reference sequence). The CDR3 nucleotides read TGTGCCAGCAGCTTCTGGGGGCCGACAGGGAACTATGGCTACACCTTC. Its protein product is CASSFWGPTGNYGYTF.

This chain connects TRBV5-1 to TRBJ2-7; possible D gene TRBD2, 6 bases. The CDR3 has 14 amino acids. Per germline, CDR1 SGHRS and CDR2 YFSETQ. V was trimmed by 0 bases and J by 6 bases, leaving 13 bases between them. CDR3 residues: CASSLGTGGAEQYV. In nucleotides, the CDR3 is TGCGCCAGCAGCTTGGGCACTGGCGGGGCCGAGCAGTACGTC.

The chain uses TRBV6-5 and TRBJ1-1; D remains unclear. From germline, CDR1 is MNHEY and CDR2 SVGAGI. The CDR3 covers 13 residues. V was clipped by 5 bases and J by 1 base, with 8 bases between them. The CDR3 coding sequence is TGTGCCAGCAGTAGCCAGGCGAACACTGAAGCTTTCTTT. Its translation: CASSSQANTEAFF.

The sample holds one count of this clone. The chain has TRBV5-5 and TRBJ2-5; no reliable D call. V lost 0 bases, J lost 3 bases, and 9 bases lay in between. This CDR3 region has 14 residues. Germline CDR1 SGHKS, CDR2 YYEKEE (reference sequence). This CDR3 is CASSLEYREETQYF. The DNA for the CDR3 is TGTGCCAGCAGCTTGGAGTACAGAGAAGAGACCCAGTACTTC.

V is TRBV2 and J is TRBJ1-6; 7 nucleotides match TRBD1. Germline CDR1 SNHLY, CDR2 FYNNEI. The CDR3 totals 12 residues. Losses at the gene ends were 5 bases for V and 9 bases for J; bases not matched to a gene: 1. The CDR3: CASSRQGSPLHF. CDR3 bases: TGTGCCAGCAGTCGACAGGGTTCACCCCTCCACTTT.

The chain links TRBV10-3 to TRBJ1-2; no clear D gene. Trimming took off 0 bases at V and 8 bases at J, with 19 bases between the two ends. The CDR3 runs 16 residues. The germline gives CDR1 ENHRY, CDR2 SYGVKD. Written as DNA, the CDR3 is TGTGCCATCAGTGAGTCGAGGGCGTCAAATTTCGGGGGCTACACCTTC. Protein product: CAISESRASNFGGYTF.

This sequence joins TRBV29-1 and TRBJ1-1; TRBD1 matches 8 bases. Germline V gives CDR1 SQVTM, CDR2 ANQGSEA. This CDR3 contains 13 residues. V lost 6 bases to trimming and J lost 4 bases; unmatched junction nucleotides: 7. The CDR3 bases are TGCAGCGTGACAGGGGTATTCTCCACTGAAGCTTTCTTT. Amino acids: CSVTGVFSTEAFF.

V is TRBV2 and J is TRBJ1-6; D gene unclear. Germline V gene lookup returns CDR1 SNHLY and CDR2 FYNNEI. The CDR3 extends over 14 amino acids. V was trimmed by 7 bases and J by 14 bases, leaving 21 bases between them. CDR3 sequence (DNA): TGTGCCAGCATGGAGCCAGTTGGTGCGGCGGCCCTCCACTTT. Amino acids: CASMEPVGAAALHF. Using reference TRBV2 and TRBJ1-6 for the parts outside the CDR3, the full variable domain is EPEVTQTPSHQVTQMGQEVILRCVPISNHLYFYWYRQILGQKVEFLVSFYNNEISEKSEIFDDQFSVERPDGSNFTLKIRSTKLEDSAMYFCASMEPVGAAALHFGNGTRLTVT.

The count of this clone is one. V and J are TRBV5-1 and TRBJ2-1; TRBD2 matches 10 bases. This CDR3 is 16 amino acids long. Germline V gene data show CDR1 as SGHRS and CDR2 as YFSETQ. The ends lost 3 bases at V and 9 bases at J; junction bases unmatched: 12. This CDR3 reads CASSSGALAGEGEQFF. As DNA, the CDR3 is TGCGCCAGCAGCTCTGGCGCGCTAGCGGGAGAGGGTGAGCAGTTCTTC.

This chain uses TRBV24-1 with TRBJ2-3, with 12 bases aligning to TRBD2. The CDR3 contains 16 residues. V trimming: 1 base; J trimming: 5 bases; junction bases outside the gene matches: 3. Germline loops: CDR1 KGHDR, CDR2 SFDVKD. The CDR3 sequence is CATSDFLAGGRDTQYF. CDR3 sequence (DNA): TGTGCCACCAGTGATTTTCTAGCGGGAGGGCGAGATACGCAGTATTTT.

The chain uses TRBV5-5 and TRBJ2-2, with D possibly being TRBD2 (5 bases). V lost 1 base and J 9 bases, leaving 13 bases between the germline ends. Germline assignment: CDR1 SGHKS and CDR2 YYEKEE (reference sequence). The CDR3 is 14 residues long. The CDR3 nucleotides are TGTGCCAGCAGCTTGTGGCAGCCGGGAAGGGAGCTGTTTTTT. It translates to CASSLWQPGRELFF.

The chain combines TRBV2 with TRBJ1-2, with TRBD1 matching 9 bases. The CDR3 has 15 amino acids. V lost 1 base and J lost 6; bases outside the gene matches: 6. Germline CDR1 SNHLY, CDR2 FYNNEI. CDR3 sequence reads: CASSEEGQGSNGYTF. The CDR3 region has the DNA TGTGCCAGCAGTGAAGAGGGACAGGGTAGCAATGGCTACACCTTC. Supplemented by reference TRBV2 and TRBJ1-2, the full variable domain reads EPEVTQTPSHQVTQMGQEVILRCVPISNHLYFYWYRQILGQKVEFLVSFYNNEISEKSEIFDDQFSVERPDGSNFTLKIRSTKLEDSAMYFCASSEEGQGSNGYTFGSGTRLTVV.

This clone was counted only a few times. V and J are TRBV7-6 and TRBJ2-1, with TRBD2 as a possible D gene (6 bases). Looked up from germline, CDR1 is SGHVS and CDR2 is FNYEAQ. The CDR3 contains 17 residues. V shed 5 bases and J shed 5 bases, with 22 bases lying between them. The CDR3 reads CASSETSGTYLNNEQFF. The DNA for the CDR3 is TGTGCCAGCAGCGAGACTAGTGGAACCTACTTAAACAATGAGCAGTTCTTC.

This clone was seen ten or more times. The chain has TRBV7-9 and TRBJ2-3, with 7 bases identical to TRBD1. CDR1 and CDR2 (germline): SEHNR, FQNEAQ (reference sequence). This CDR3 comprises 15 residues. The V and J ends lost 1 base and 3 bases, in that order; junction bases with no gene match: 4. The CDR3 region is CASSLGQGETDTQYF. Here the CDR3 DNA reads TGTGCCAGCAGCTTAGGACAGGGAGAGACAGATACGCAGTATTTT. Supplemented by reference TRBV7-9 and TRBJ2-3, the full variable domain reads DTGVSQNPRHKITKRGQNVTFRCDPISEHNRLYWYRQTLGQGPEFLTYFQNEAQLEKSRLLSDRFSAERPKGSFSTLEIQRTEQGDSAMYLCASSLGQGETDTQYFGPGTRLTVL.

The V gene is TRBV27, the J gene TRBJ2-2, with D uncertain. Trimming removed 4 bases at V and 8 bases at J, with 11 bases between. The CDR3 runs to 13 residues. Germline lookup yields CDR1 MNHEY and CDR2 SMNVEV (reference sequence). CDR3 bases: TGTGCCAGCAGTTCCCTACCCATGGGGGAGCTGTTTTTT. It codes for CASSSLPMGELFF.

DNA for the CDR3: TGTGCCAGCCTCAGCCTCGGCGGGCATAATTCACCCCTCCACTTT. As protein: CASLSLGGHNSPLHF. The genes are TRBV6-5 and TRBJ1-6; no clear D. The CDR3 has 15 residues. Trimming took off 8 bases at V and 5 bases at J, with 16 bases between the two ends. From germline, CDR1 is MNHEY and CDR2 SVGAGI.

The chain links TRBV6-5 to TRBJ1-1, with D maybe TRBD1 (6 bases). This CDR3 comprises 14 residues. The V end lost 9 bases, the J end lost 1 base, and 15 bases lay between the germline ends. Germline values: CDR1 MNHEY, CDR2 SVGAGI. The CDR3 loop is CASSTGTTNTEAFF. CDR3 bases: TGTGCCAGTAGTACCGGGACAACGAACACTGAAGCTTTCTTT.

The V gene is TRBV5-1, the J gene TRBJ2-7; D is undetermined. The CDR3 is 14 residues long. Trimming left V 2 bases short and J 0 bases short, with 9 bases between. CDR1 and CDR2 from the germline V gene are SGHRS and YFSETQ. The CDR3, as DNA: TGCGCCAGCAGCTTCGCAGCGAGCTCCTACGAGCAGTACTTC. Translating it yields CASSFAASSYEQYF.

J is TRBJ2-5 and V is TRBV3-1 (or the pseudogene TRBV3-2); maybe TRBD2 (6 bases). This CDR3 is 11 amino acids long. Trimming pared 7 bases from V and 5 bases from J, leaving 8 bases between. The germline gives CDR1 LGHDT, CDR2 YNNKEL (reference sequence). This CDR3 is CASIGGETQYF. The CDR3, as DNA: TGTGCCAGCATTGGGGGGGAGACCCAGTACTTC.

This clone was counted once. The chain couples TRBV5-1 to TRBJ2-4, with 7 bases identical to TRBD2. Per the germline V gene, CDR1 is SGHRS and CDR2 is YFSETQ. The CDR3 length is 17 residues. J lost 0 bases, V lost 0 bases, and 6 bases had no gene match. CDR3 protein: CASSLGGGRGAKNIQYF. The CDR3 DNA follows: TGCGCCAGCAGCTTGGGAGGCGGGAGAGGAGCCAAAAACATTCAGTACTTC.

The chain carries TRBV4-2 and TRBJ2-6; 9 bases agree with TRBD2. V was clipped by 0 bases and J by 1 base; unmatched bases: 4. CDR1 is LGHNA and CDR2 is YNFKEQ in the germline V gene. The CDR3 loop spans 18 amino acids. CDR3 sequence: CASSQDLAGVSGANVLTF. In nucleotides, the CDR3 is TGTGCCAGCAGCCAAGATTTAGCGGGAGTGTCTGGGGCCAACGTCCTGACTTTC.

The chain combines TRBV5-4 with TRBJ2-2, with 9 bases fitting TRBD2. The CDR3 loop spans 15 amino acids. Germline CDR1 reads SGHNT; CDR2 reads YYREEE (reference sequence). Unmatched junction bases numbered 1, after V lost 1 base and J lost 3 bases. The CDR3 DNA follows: TGTGCCAGCAGCTTGAAGCGGGGGGACACCGGGGAGCTGTTTTTT. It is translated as CASSLKRGDTGELFF. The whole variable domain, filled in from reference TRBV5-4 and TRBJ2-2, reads ETGVTQSPTHLIKTRGQQVTLRCSSQSGHNTVSWYQQALGQGPQFIFQYYREEENGRGNFPPRFSGLQFPNYSSELNVNALELDDSALYLCASSLKRGDTGELFFGEGSRLTVL.

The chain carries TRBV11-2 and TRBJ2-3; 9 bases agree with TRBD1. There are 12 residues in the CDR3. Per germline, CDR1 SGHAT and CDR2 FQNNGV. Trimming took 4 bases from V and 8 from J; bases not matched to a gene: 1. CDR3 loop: CASSSDRGTQYF. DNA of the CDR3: TGTGCCAGCAGCTCGGACAGGGGTACGCAGTATTTT.

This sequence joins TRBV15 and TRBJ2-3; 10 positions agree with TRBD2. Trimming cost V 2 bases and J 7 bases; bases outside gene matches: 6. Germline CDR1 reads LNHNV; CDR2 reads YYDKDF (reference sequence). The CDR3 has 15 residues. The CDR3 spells CATSRQREGGYTQYF. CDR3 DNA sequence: TGTGCCACCAGCAGACAGCGGGAGGGCGGGTATACGCAGTATTTT. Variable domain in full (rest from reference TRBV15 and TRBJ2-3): DAMVIQNPRYQVTQFGKPVTLSCSQTLNHNVMYWYQQKSSQAPKLLFHYYDKDFNNEADTPDNFQSRRPNTSFCFLDIRSPGLGDTAMYLCATSRQREGGYTQYFGPGTRLTVL.

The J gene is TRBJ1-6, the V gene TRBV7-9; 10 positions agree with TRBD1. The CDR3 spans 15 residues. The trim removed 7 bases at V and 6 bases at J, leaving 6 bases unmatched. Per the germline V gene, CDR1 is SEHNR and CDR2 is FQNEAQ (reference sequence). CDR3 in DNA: TGTGCCAGCAACAAGGACAGGGGGTCTAATTCACCCCTCCACTTT. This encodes CASNKDRGSNSPLHF. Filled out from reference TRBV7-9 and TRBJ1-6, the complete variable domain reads DTGVSQNPRHKITKRGQNVTFRCDPISEHNRLYWYRQTLGQGPEFLTYFQNEAQLEKSRLLSDRFSAERPKGSFSTLEIQRTEQGDSAMYLCASNKDRGSNSPLHFGNGTRLTVT.